The 32 T cell receptor beta chains below were found in one sample sequenced in a study of T cell clones after liver transplantation. The table came from immunoSEQ multiplex PCR; TCRdb's copy has only in-frame clones and leaves some out. This sample has 50,000 or so clones, with roughly 71% found just once. The specimen was CD4+ T cells from blood, collected around 52 months after liver transplant. The receptors shown here come from a human patient who received a liver transplant. Some of the T cells may derive from the graft donor.

V is TRBV5-4 and J is TRBJ1-2, with TRBD1 matching over 9 bases. V trimming: 5 bases; J trimming: 3 bases; junction bases outside the gene matches: 2. This CDR3 has 13 amino acids. The germline V gene encodes CDR1 SGHNT and CDR2 YYREEE (reference sequence). As DNA, the CDR3 is TGTGCCAGCAGTAGGGACAGGGACTATGGCTACACCTTC. The encoded protein is CASSRDRDYGYTF.

By proportion, this clone is medium-sized. The chain joins TRBV5-1 to TRBJ1-1; 9 nucleotides line up with TRBD1. CDR3 length: 14 residues. Germline V gives CDR1 SGHRS, CDR2 YFSETQ. The J segment lost 1 base and the V segment lost 6 bases, leaving 4 bases of the junction unmatched. The CDR3 DNA follows: TGCGCCAGCACGAGACAGGGGGAGAACACTGAAGCTTTCTTT. Amino acid sequence: CASTRQGENTEAFF.

The gene calls are TRBV6-1 and TRBJ2-7; 10 bases agree with TRBD1. With V trimmed by 8 bases and J by 0 bases, 7 bases remained unmatched. Germline assignment: CDR1 MNHNS and CDR2 SASEGT. The CDR3 covers 15 residues. The CDR3 nucleotides read TGTGCCAGCTGGACGGGACAGGGGACCTCCTACGAGCAGTACTTC. It encodes CASWTGQGTSYEQYF.

This clone was picked up one time. A junction end diverges from the germline sequence, so it may reflect a read error. This chain connects TRBV7-7 to TRBJ2-2, with unresolved D. The CDR3 extends over 16 amino acids. The germline CDR1 and CDR2 sequences are SSHAT and FNYEAQ (reference sequence). For the CDR3, the DNA is TGTGCTAGCAGCTCGGAAAGAGGACCGGACACCGGGGAGCTGTTTTTT. This translates into CASSSERGPDTGELFF.

The chain joins TRBV5-4 to TRBJ2-1, with D tentatively TRBD2 (6 bases). The ends were cut back, 0 bases at V and 8 bases at J, with 18 bases in the middle. Germline assignment: CDR1 SGHNT and CDR2 YYREEE (reference sequence). The CDR3 length is 16 residues. DNA of the CDR3: TGTGCCAGCAGCTTGGCCGGGAGTACGGTCTTATATGAGCAGTTCTTC. This translates into CASSLAGSTVLYEQFF.

This clone was recorded only once. The gene calls are TRBV2 and TRBJ2-3, with D possibly matching TRBD2 (7 bases). From germline, CDR1 is SNHLY and CDR2 FYNNEI. There are 15 residues in the CDR3. The V end lost 6 bases, the J end lost 5 bases, and 18 bases lay between the germline ends. CDR3: CASSFMGGPVDTQYF. CDR3 nucleotides: TGTGCCAGCAGCTTTATGGGGGGGCCGGTAGATACGCAGTATTTT.

V and J are TRBV6-5 and TRBJ1-2; 7 bases line up with TRBD1. Germline values: CDR1 MNHEY, CDR2 SVGAGI. The CDR3 has 13 residues. After removal of 2 bases from V and 7 bases from J, the junction contained 4 bases not matched to a gene. CDR3 in amino acids: CASSYQGVGGYTF. Here the CDR3 DNA reads TGTGCCAGCAGTTACCAGGGGGTCGGTGGCTACACCTTC.

V usage is TRBV6-5 and J usage is TRBJ1-1; no definite D call. This CDR3 is 15 amino acids long. From germline, CDR1 is MNHEY and CDR2 SVGAGI. The V and J ends lost 5 bases and 3 bases respectively, with 16 bases between them. CDR3 protein: CASSTLRRMDTEAFF. The CDR3 bases are TGTGCCAGCAGTACCCTTAGAAGGATGGACACTGAAGCTTTCTTT.

The chain recombines TRBV6-1 with TRBJ2-5; maybe TRBD1 (6 bases). Between the trimmed V and J ends, which lost 3 bases and 3 bases, there was a span of 14 bases. The CDR3 has 15 residues. Germline values: CDR1 MNHNS, CDR2 SASEGT. The CDR3 region has the DNA TGTGCCAGCAGTGAGCTCAGGGGCTGGGAAGAGACCCAGTACTTC. Protein product: CASSELRGWEETQYF.

The V gene is TRBV15, the J gene TRBJ2-3; D unresolved. In germline, CDR1 is LNHNV, CDR2 YYDKDF (reference sequence). The V gene lost 0 bases and the J gene lost 0 bases, with 10 bases spanning the gap. This CDR3 has 16 residues. CDR3 protein: CATSRDRRRSTDTQYF. The CDR3 DNA sequence: TGTGCCACCAGCAGAGATCGGAGAAGAAGCACAGATACGCAGTATTTT.

The V and J genes are TRBV11-2 and TRBJ2-7, with D hard to call. The ends were cut back, 2 bases at V and 1 base at J, with 9 bases in the middle. The CDR3 consists of 14 residues. Germline CDR1 is SGHAT and CDR2 is FQNNGV. Here the CDR3 reads CASSLLSSSYEQYF. Written as DNA, the CDR3 is TGTGCCAGCAGCTTACTGAGCAGTTCCTACGAGCAGTACTTC.

The chain is built from TRBV6-6 and TRBJ2-7; D might be TRBD1 (6 bases). This CDR3 region has 15 residues. V lost 6 bases and J lost 1, with 16 bases in between. The germline CDR1 and CDR2 sequences are MNHNY and SVGAGI (reference sequence). CDR3 bases: TGTGCCAGCAGCAGGGGCGAGGGAAAATCCTACGAGCAGTACTTC. Residues: CASSRGEGKSYEQYF.

The V gene is TRBV2, the J gene TRBJ2-7, with D possibly being TRBD1 or TRBD2 (5 bases each). This CDR3 comprises 14 residues. Trimming took 9 bases from V and 6 from J, leaving 21 bases between them. The V gene's germline CDR1 is SNHLY and CDR2 FYNNEI. CDR3 DNA: TGTGCCAGTAGAACGAGGGTACAGGCCCGCGAGCAGTACTTC. Residues: CASRTRVQAREQYF.

The J gene is TRBJ1-2, the V gene TRBV6-1; D remains ambiguous. CDR3 size: 12 residues. CDR1 and CDR2 (germline): MNHNS, SASEGT. The V gene lost 2 bases and the J gene lost 5 bases, with 6 bases spanning the gap. CDR3 DNA: TGTGCCAGCAGTGAAAGGGATTATGGCTACACCTTC. Amino acids: CASSERDYGYTF.

The chain links TRBV11-3 to TRBJ2-2; D possibly corresponds to TRBD1 (7 bases). Germline CDR1 SGHNT, CDR2 YENEEA. The length of the CDR3 is 14 residues. V was pared by 7 bases and J by 5 bases, with 14 bases between. The CDR3 loop is CASKRTGGTGELFF. Written as DNA, the CDR3 is TGTGCCAGCAAGCGGACAGGAGGGACCGGGGAGCTGTTTTTT.

The V gene is TRBV6-5, the J gene TRBJ1-1; 7 bases map to TRBD1. CDR1 is MNHEY and CDR2 is SVGAGI in the germline V gene. The CDR3 is made up of 14 amino acids. V lost 7 bases to trimming and J lost 3 bases; unmatched junction nucleotides: 8. This CDR3 is CASTSTGRHTEAFF. CDR3 bases: TGTGCCAGCACTTCGACAGGGAGGCACACTGAAGCTTTCTTT.

This clone was observed a single time. This chain connects TRBV4-1 to TRBJ1-6, with 8 bases fitting TRBD1. The CDR3 contains 17 residues. J gave up 7 bases and V 1 base, and 9 bases lay outside the gene matches. CDR1 is MGHRA and CDR2 is YSYEKL in the germline V gene. CDR3 sequence: CASSQAWVGQGNSPLHF. The CDR3 bases are TGCGCCAGCAGCCAAGCCTGGGTTGGACAGGGAAATTCACCCCTCCACTTT.

This CDR3 reads CSVARGWRETQYF. The CDR3 DNA reads as TGCAGCGTTGCGCGGGGGTGGAGGGAGACCCAGTACTTC. The rearrangement joins TRBV29-1 to TRBJ2-5; 7 bases are a match to TRBD2. The CDR3 is 13 amino acids. Germline V gene data show CDR1 as SQVTM and CDR2 as ANQGSEA. With V trimmed by 4 bases and J by 5 bases, 7 bases remained unmatched.

The rearrangement links TRBV7-2 to TRBJ2-3; no clear D gene. V shed 3 bases and J shed 1 base, with 14 bases lying between them. The CDR3 spans 16 residues. Germline CDR1 is SGHTA and CDR2 is FQGNSA. CDR3 coding DNA: TGTGCCAGCAGCTTTGTAGTTGGGCTTGGCACAGATACGCAGTATTTT. Translating gives CASSFVVGLGTDTQYF.

This chain joins TRBV28 and TRBJ1-4; 7 bases are shared with TRBD1. Per germline, CDR1 MDHEN and CDR2 SYDVKM. There are 14 residues in the CDR3. V was pared by 3 bases and J by 7 bases, with 5 bases of the junction left unmatched. The CDR3 sequence: CASSLTRGAEKLFF. Here the CDR3 DNA reads TGTGCCAGCAGTTTGACCAGGGGGGCTGAAAAACTGTTTTTT.

Only a few counts were recorded for this clone. The V gene is TRBV19, the J gene TRBJ2-3; TRBD1 agrees at 8 bases. The V and J ends lost 8 bases and 10 bases, in that order; junction bases with no gene match: 5. CDR3 length: 11 residues. Germline lookup yields CDR1 LNHDA and CDR2 SQIVND (reference sequence). CDR3 nucleotides: TGTGCCAGTCAACAGGGACAGGCGCAGTATTTT. Protein sequence: CASQQGQAQYF.

This clone has a single count. The J gene is TRBJ2-7, the V gene TRBV28; a possible D gene is TRBD2 (5 bases). CDR1 and CDR2 from the germline V gene are MDHEN and SYDVKM. Trimming pared 10 bases from V and 4 bases from J, leaving 11 bases between. This CDR3 region has 11 residues. The CDR3 is CATSGLYEQYF. The CDR3 DNA reads TGTGCCACCTCGGGGTTATACGAGCAGTACTTC.

J is TRBJ2-1 and V is TRBV29-1; D is tentatively TRBD1 or TRBD2 (5 bases each). Germline V CDR1 and CDR2: SQVTM, ANQGSEA. The V gene lost 0 bases and the J gene lost 9 bases, with 15 bases spanning the gap. This CDR3 is built from 14 residues. CDR3 residues: CSVEDQTGLSEQFF. CDR3 DNA: TGCAGCGTTGAAGACCAGACGGGGCTTAGTGAGCAGTTCTTC.

The V and J genes are TRBV7-9 and TRBJ1-1; TRBD1 is a possible D gene (6 bases). The CDR3 totals 15 residues. CDR1 and CDR2 from the germline V gene are SEHNR and FQNEAQ (reference sequence). V dropped 2 bases and J dropped 1 base, with 11 bases sitting between them. CDR3 loop: CASSLYGGRNTEAFF. As DNA, the CDR3 is TGTGCCAGCAGCTTATACGGGGGCAGGAACACTGAAGCTTTCTTT.

This clone has a single count. The chain carries TRBV7-2 and TRBJ2-7; TRBD1 agrees at 9 bases. J was trimmed by 9 bases and V by 0 bases; bases with no gene match: 9. Germline loops: CDR1 SGHTA, CDR2 FQGNSA. The CDR3 contains 15 residues. Here the CDR3 DNA reads TGTGCCAGCAGCTTAGCGGACAGGGGATTTGAGGGGCAGTACTTC. Its protein product is CASSLADRGFEGQYF.

The V gene is TRBV10-1, the J gene TRBJ2-3; no clear D. Germline CDR1 reads WNHNN; CDR2 reads SYGVQD (reference sequence). V lost 1 base and J 1 base, leaving 9 bases between the germline ends. CDR3 size: 15 residues. The DNA of the CDR3 is TGCGCCAGCAGTGAGTGGAAGGATGGCACAGATACGCAGTATTTT. Translation: CASSEWKDGTDTQYF.

This CDR3 reads CASSFGQFGEQYF. The CDR3 nucleotides are TGTGCCAGCAGTTTCGGACAGTTCGGCGAGCAGTACTTC. The chain uses TRBV6-1 and TRBJ2-7; a possible D gene is TRBD1 (6 bases). V was trimmed by 5 bases and J by 6 bases, leaving 14 bases between them. There are 13 residues in the CDR3. Looked up from germline, CDR1 is MNHNS and CDR2 is SASEGT.

The chain joins TRBV7-6 to TRBJ1-1, with D tentatively TRBD1 (5 bases). V lost 5 bases and J 1 base, leaving 14 bases between the germline ends. From germline, CDR1 is SGHVS and CDR2 FNYEAQ. The length of the CDR3 is 15 residues. CDR3 amino acids: CASSPREISNTEAFF. Written as DNA, the CDR3 is TGTGCCAGCAGCCCCAGGGAGATCTCGAACACTGAAGCTTTCTTT.

The table lists this clone with a few counts. The chain recombines TRBV5-4 with TRBJ2-3; D is uncertain. This CDR3 spans 14 amino acids. Germline V gene sequence: CDR1 SGHNT, CDR2 YYREEE (reference sequence). The V end was cut by 4 bases, the J end by 4 bases, with 13 bases between. CDR3 residues: CASSPDGPPDTQYF. The CDR3 region has the DNA TGTGCCAGCAGCCCCGATGGGCCCCCAGATACGCAGTATTTT.

The chain has TRBV2 and TRBJ2-2; a weak D match, TRBD1 (6 bases). The CDR3 is 16 amino acids. CDR1 and CDR2 from the germline V gene are SNHLY and FYNNEI. Trimming left V 7 bases short and J 1 base short, with 16 bases between. CDR3 bases: TGTGCCAGCACCGTTACAGGGCTGGAGAACACCGGGGAGCTGTTTTTT. It is translated as CASTVTGLENTGELFF.

The chain couples TRBV11-2 to TRBJ2-5; perhaps TRBD2 as D (5 bases). V was cut by 4 bases and J by 5 bases, with 20 bases left in between. There are 16 residues in the CDR3. Germline CDR1 and CDR2: SGHAT and FQNNGV. CDR3 region: CASSSSGSGAPETQYF. CDR3 sequence (DNA): TGTGCCAGCAGCTCGTCGGGAAGCGGAGCCCCCGAGACCCAGTACTTC.

The chain uses TRBV21-1 and TRBJ1-2. TRBV21-1 is marked as a pseudogene. This CDR3 region has 14 residues. CDR3 coding DNA: TGTGCCAGCAGCCGGACCCCCGAGAACTATGGCTACACCTTC. This encodes CASSRTPENYGYTF.